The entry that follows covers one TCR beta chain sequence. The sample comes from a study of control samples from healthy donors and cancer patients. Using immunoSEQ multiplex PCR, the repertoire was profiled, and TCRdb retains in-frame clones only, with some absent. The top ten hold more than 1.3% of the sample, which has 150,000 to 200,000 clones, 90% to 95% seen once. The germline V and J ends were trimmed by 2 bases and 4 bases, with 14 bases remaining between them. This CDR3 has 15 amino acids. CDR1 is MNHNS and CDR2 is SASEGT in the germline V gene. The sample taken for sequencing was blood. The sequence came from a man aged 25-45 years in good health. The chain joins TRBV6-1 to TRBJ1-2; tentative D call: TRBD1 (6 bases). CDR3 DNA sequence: TGTGCCAGCAGTGAAATGGGCCAGGGGTTCTATGGCTACACCTTC. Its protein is CASSEMGQGFYGYTF.